The T cell receptor beta chain described here comes from a study of T cell changes during pregnancy in multiple sclerosis. V dropped 1 base and J dropped 3; count of bases not matched to a gene: 12. The CDR3 runs to 17 residues. Germline V gene data show CDR1 as MGHRA and CDR2 as YSYEKL. Measured with immunoSEQ multiplex PCR; TCRdb has only the in-frame clones, and not every one. The sample contains about 22,000 clones, roughly nine tenths of which appear only once. The chain carries TRBV4-1 and TRBJ2-7; 7 bases match TRBD2. Sequences were derived from CD8+ T cells from peripheral blood mononuclear cells, sampled after pregnancy. The source of this sequence is a female donor with multiple sclerosis, enrolled in a pregnancy study. CDR3 nucleotides: TGCGCCAGCAGCCAAGGTCTAGCGGATTCGAATTACTACGAGCAGTACTTC. It translates to CASSQGLADSNYYEQYF.